The rows below give T cell receptor beta chains drawn from one sample of a study of blood T cell repertoires in COVID-19. The assay was immunoSEQ multiplex PCR, and TCRdb's table has in-frame clones only and misses some. The sample consists of 150,000 to 200,000 clones, more than 75% of them appearing once. The material sequenced was PBMCs or T cells enriched from blood (not recorded which). The receptor source for this set is a woman between 45 and 60 years old who had recovered from COVID-19. Both conserved end residues are part of each CDR3. The order of the fields is J gene, V gene, D gene, CDR3 protein, CDR3 DNA. D genes are given only for firm matches.

>TRBJ2-2|TRBV2|TRBD2
CASSGYSGGFGGELFF
TGTGCCAGCAGTGGGTACAGCGGGGGGTTCGGCGGGGAGCTGTTTTTT
>TRBJ2-7|TRBV27|.
CASSLRQTGRGYEQYF
TGTGCCAGCAGTCTTCGTCAGACAGGGCGGGGATACGAGCAGTACTTC
>TRBJ2-1|TRBV6-2/TRBV6-3|TRBD2
CASSPGLAGGLRNEQFF
TGTGCCAGCAGTCCCGGACTAGCGGGGGGGCTTCGCAATGAGCAGTTCTTC
>TRBJ1-3|TRBV12-3/TRBV12-4|.
CASSTTTDTIYF
TGTGCCAGCAGTACAACTACGGACACCATATATTTT
>TRBJ2-1|TRBV6-1|.
CASSERGRRNEQFF
TGTGCCAGCAGTGAACGGGGGAGAAGGAATGAGCAGTTCTTC
>TRBJ2-1|TRBV7-3|.
CASSLASRGAPNEQFF
TGTGCCAGCAGCTTAGCAAGTCGGGGGGCTCCCAATGAGCAGTTCTTC
>TRBJ1-5|TRBV7-2|.
CASSLGSGAPVPQHF
TGTGCCAGCAGCTTAGGGTCAGGGGCCCCGGTCCCCCAGCATTTT
>TRBJ2-7|TRBV5-4|.
CASSLDVARSNF
TGTGCCAGCAGCTTGGATGTAGCGCGTTCGAACTTC
>TRBJ2-5|TRBV5-1|TRBD2
CASSLNVGGAGETQYF
TGCGCCAGCAGCTTGAATGTCGGGGGGGCCGGAGAGACCCAGTACTTC
>TRBJ2-7|TRBV6-5|.
CASSYYRGSTYEQYF
TGTGCCAGCAGTTATTATCGGGGTTCCACCTACGAGCAGTACTTC
>TRBJ1-1|TRBV6-5|TRBD1
CASSPGGPLGEAFF
TGTGCCAGCAGCCCAGGGGGGCCACTTGGGGAAGCTTTCTTT
>TRBJ1-4|TRBV30|.
CAWSVARGEKLFF
TGTGCCTGGAGTGTAGCCAGGGGTGAAAAACTGTTTTTT
>TRBJ2-3|TRBV19|.
CASRNPGQVNTDTQYF
TGTGCCAGTAGGAACCCAGGGCAGGTGAACACAGATACGCAGTATTTT
>TRBJ2-6|TRBV19|.
CASSISPSHGANVLTF
TGTGCCAGTAGTATTTCCCCATCCCATGGGGCCAACGTCCTGACTTTC
>TRBJ1-6|TRBV25-1|.
CASSEGQVLNSPLHF
TGTGCCAGCAGTGAAGGCCAGGTCTTGAATTCACCCCTCCACTTT
>TRBJ1-2|TRBV5-1|.
CASSIDSYGYTF
TGCGCCAGCAGCATCGACAGCTATGGCTACACCTTC
>TRBJ2-7|TRBV10-3|TRBD1
CAISSLGTGDIEQYF
TGTGCCATCAGTTCGTTAGGGACAGGGGACATCGAGCAGTACTTC
>TRBJ1-4|TRBV19|TRBD1
CASSSYRDREGEKLFF
TGTGCCAGTAGTAGCTACCGGGACAGGGAAGGTGAAAAACTGTTTTTT
>TRBJ1-1|TRBV25-1|.
CASSESPRVGTEAFF
TGTGCCAGCAGTGAGAGCCCGCGGGTGGGCACTGAAGCTTTCTTT
>TRBJ2-7|TRBV2|.
CASIYRVIPSYEQYF
TGTGCCAGCATTTACAGGGTTATCCCCTCCTACGAGCAGTACTTC
>TRBJ1-2|TRBV29-1|.
CSVVDPGDYGYTF
TGCAGCGTTGTCGACCCAGGGGACTATGGCTACACCTTC
>TRBJ1-1|TRBV30|.
CAWSRGGATNTEAFF
TGTGCCTGGAGTAGGGGCGGAGCCACGAACACTGAAGCTTTCTTT